This paragraph covers one T cell receptor (beta chain) sequence. The record originates from a study of cytomegalovirus exposure and HLA in healthy donors. CDR1 and CDR2 from the germline V gene are KGHSH and LQKENI. The CDR3 has 13 amino acids. Though nominally healthy at sampling, donors likely had unrecorded immune exposures. Researchers ran the PCR with 60 Vbeta and 13 Jbeta primers. This table comes from immunoSEQ multiplex PCR, and its TCRdb copy is limited to in-frame clones, with some not included. Its clone listing holds roughly 27,000 clones. Source material: PBMCs. The V call is TRBV18, the J call TRBJ2-5; D may be TRBD2 (7 bases). The J call is uncertain, as TRBJ2-7 better fits the DNA end. This receptor was taken from a man aged 25-40 years in good health and CMV-seronegative. CDR3: CASRGAGSYEQYF. The CDR3 nucleotides read TGTGCCAGCCGGGGGGCAGGTTCCTACGAGCAGTACTTC.